The 31 T cell receptor beta chains reported below all come from one sample, sequenced in a study of shared clonotypes between healthy human individuals. This table comes from immunoSEQ multiplex PCR, and its TCRdb copy is limited to in-frame clones, with some not included. Of 740,000 or so clones in the sample, around 73% were seen once. The sample was memory CD4+ T cells sorted from blood. Noted subset: CD45RA-negative fraction. The origin of the receptors is a woman aged 25 to 39 in good health.

The sample holds many counts of this clone. CDR3: CASSYNHGEQYF. The CDR3 nucleotides are TGTGCCAGCAGTTACAACCATGGGGAGCAGTACTTC. The chain has TRBV6-5 and TRBJ2-7; D unclear. V gave up 2 bases and J gave up 7 bases, with 9 bases separating them. Looked up from germline, CDR1 is MNHEY and CDR2 is SVGAGI. The CDR3 is made up of 12 amino acids.

The chain couples TRBV19 to TRBJ1-5; D gene unclear. Trimming pared 7 bases from V and 4 bases from J, leaving 14 bases between. The CDR3 runs 14 residues. Germline CDR1 reads LNHDA; CDR2 reads SQIVND (reference sequence). CDR3 nucleotide sequence: TGTGCCAGTACCGTTATTGAGGAGAATCAGCCCCAGCATTTT. This codes for CASTVIEENQPQHF.

This clone has only one observation. The chain combines TRBV27 with TRBJ1-4; TRBD1 matches 7 bases. This CDR3 comprises 14 residues. Germline V lookup: CDR1 MNHEY, CDR2 SMNVEV (reference sequence). The V and J ends lost 7 bases and 7 bases, in that order; junction bases with no gene match: 9. The CDR3 here is CASTPQGGTEKLFF. CDR3 DNA: TGTGCCAGCACTCCCCAGGGGGGTACTGAAAAACTGTTTTTT.

J is TRBJ1-1 and V is TRBV28; no clear D. The CDR3 has 12 amino acids. The ends were cut back, 3 bases at V and 8 bases at J, with 10 bases in the middle. From germline, CDR1 is MDHEN and CDR2 SYDVKM. The CDR3 spells CASSFGVREAFF. The CDR3 nucleotides read TGTGCCAGCAGTTTCGGAGTTAGAGAAGCTTTCTTT.

The chain joins TRBV6-1 to TRBJ1-2; 10 bases line up with TRBD1. This CDR3 is 16 amino acids long. Germline V gene data show CDR1 as MNHNS and CDR2 as SASEGT. Trimming cost V 4 bases and J 2 bases; bases outside gene matches: 7. CDR3 region: CASSAAGTGVNYGYTF. The CDR3 DNA reads as TGTGCCAGCAGTGCCGCCGGGACAGGGGTGAACTATGGCTACACCTTC.

V is TRBV28 and J is TRBJ1-2; a possible D gene is TRBD1 (5 bases). The V gene lost 3 bases and the J gene lost 3 bases, with 11 bases spanning the gap. Germline CDR1 is MDHEN and CDR2 is SYDVKM. There are 14 residues in the CDR3. In nucleotides, the CDR3 is TGTGCCAGCAGTTTCCCCGGGACGGACTATGGCTACACCTTC. The encoded protein is CASSFPGTDYGYTF.

The rearrangement links TRBV27 to TRBJ2-6; weak D call: TRBD1 (6 bases). V lost 5 bases to trimming and J lost 0 bases, with 20 bases between them. CDR3 length: 19 residues. CDR1 and CDR2 (germline): MNHEY, SMNVEV (reference sequence). The CDR3 here is CASSRISGGLRSGANVLTF. CDR3 DNA sequence: TGTGCCAGCAGTCGAATATCTGGGGGCTTACGCTCTGGGGCCAACGTCCTGACTTTC.

The chain's CDR3 is CARSTGGGWTGELFF. In DNA form, the CDR3 reads TGTGCCAGGTCGACAGGGGGCGGATGGACCGGGGAGCTGTTTTTT. The chain has TRBV2 and TRBJ2-2; TRBD1 matches at 10 bases. The CDR3 sequence is 15 residues long. Germline loops: CDR1 SNHLY, CDR2 FYNNEI. Trimming took 9 bases from V and 5 from J; bases not matched to a gene: 9.

V and J are TRBV2 and TRBJ2-5, with D maybe TRBD1 (5 bases). The CDR3 totals 14 residues. The germline V gene has CDR1 SNHLY and CDR2 FYNNEI. V was shortened by 1 base and J by 5 bases, with 11 bases between the two germline ends. CDR3 protein: CASSEGQGRETQYF. CDR3 coding DNA: TGTGCCAGCAGTGAAGGGCAGGGCAGGGAGACCCAGTACTTC.

The chain combines TRBV7-2 with TRBJ2-1; TRBD1 might be the D (6 bases). CDR3 length: 15 residues. Trimming removed 6 bases from V and 6 bases from J, with 18 bases in between. Per the germline V gene, CDR1 is SGHTA and CDR2 is FQGNSA. The CDR3 protein is CASRHTGTRPNEQFF. As DNA, the CDR3 is TGTGCCAGCAGACACACCGGGACAAGACCCAATGAGCAGTTCTTC.

In this sample, this clone turned up a few times. V gene TRBV5-1 combines with J gene TRBJ1-1; D is unresolved. V shed 2 bases and J shed 6 bases, with 8 bases lying between them. This CDR3 has 12 residues. The germline V gene encodes CDR1 SGHRS and CDR2 YFSETQ. CDR3 bases: TGCGCCAGCAGCTTTGATCTTGCTGAAGCTTTCTTT. Translation gives CASSFDLAEAFF. Looking up the rest from reference TRBV5-1 and TRBJ1-1 gives the full variable domain: KAGVTQTPRYLIKTRGQQVTLSCSPISGHRSVSWYQQTPGQGLQFLFEYFSETQRNKGNFPGRFSGRQFSNSRSEMNVSTLELGDSALYLCASSFDLAEAFFGQGTRLTVV.

This clone was detected a few times. V and J are TRBV28 and TRBJ2-3; 8 bases map to TRBD2. The germline V gene encodes CDR1 MDHEN and CDR2 SYDVKM. The CDR3 is made up of 16 amino acids. Trimming cost V 6 bases and J 0 bases; bases outside gene matches: 8. The CDR3 protein is CASRSPSGSSTDTQYF. The DNA for the CDR3 is TGTGCCAGCAGGTCCCCCAGCGGGAGTAGCACAGATACGCAGTATTTT. The whole variable domain, remainder taken from reference TRBV28 and TRBJ2-3, is DVKVTQSSRYLVKRTGEKVFLECVQDMDHENMFWYRQDPGLGLRLIYFSYDVKMKEKGDIPEGYSVSREKKERFSLILESASTNQTSMYLCASRSPSGSSTDTQYFGPGTRLTVL.

As regards this clone: Other DNA sequences in the same sample also yield this CDR3. The CDR3 region has the DNA TGTGCCAGCAGCCGAACAGGATATAGCAATCAGCCCCAGCATTTT. Amino acid sequence: CASSRTGYSNQPQHF. The chain couples TRBV6-5 to TRBJ1-5, with D maybe TRBD1 (5 bases). The CDR3 sequence is 15 residues long. V lost 6 bases and J 0 bases, leaving 12 bases between the germline ends. CDR1 and CDR2 (germline): MNHEY, SVGAGI.

The chain carries TRBV9 and TRBJ2-1; D remains unclear. V shed 0 bases and J shed 2 bases, with 12 bases lying between them. There are 16 residues in the CDR3. CDR1 is SGDLS, CDR2 YYNGEE, per germline. The CDR3 DNA reads as TGTGCCAGCAGCGTAGGCGCCGAGAGCACCTACAATGAGCAGTTCTTC. Protein: CASSVGAESTYNEQFF.

This clone was found many times. This same CDR3 is encoded by further DNA sequences in the sample. This chain links TRBV7-9 with TRBJ2-4; TRBD2 might be the D (6 bases). The V gene lost 6 bases and the J gene lost 6 bases, with 18 bases spanning the gap. The germline gives CDR1 SEHNR, CDR2 FQNEAQ (reference sequence). The length of the CDR3 is 15 residues. DNA of the CDR3: TGTGCCAGCAGTCTCGTCCGCGGCGGGATAAACATTCAGTACTTC. This encodes CASSLVRGGINIQYF.

This chain links TRBV28 with TRBJ2-2, with 7 bases identical to TRBD2. Germline CDR1 reads MDHEN; CDR2 reads SYDVKM. This CDR3 is built from 17 residues. The ends lost 4 bases at V and 3 bases at J; junction bases unmatched: 11. Written as DNA, the CDR3 is TGTGCCAGCAGTTCCCCCGTCGGGAGGTCCGACACCGGGGAGCTGTTTTTT. It codes for CASSSPVGRSDTGELFF.

The chain has TRBV4-1 and TRBJ1-5; D unclear. Germline V gene sequence: CDR1 MGHRA, CDR2 YSYEKL. This CDR3 has 16 amino acids. V gave up 3 bases and J gave up 9 bases, with 21 bases separating them. CDR3 sequence (DNA): TGCGCCAGCAGCCAGGCCGTGACGCGGGAAGGTACGCCCCAGCATTTT. It codes for CASSQAVTREGTPQHF.

This chain uses TRBV7-9 with TRBJ1-1, with D hard to call. CDR3 size: 11 residues. The V gene lost 5 bases and the J gene lost 0 bases, with 1 base spanning the gap. The V gene's germline CDR1 is SEHNR and CDR2 FQNEAQ (reference sequence). CDR3 in DNA: TGTGCCAGCAGCATGAACACTGAAGCTTTCTTT. Encoded protein: CASSMNTEAFF.

The table lists this clone with a count of one. This chain connects TRBV5-1 to TRBJ2-7, with 10 nucleotides matching TRBD2. Germline V gives CDR1 SGHRS, CDR2 YFSETQ. V lost 0 bases to trimming and J lost 2 bases; unmatched junction nucleotides: 17. The CDR3 is 20 residues long. The CDR3 loop is CASSLASTSGYPPAPYEQYF. The CDR3 coding sequence is TGCGCCAGCAGCTTGGCCTCGACTAGCGGGTACCCCCCGGCCCCCTACGAGCAGTACTTC.

V is TRBV7-2 and J is TRBJ1-3; D perhaps matches TRBD1 (5 bases). Looked up from germline, CDR1 is SGHTA and CDR2 is FQGNSA. V was shortened by 4 bases and J by 4 bases, with 11 bases between the two germline ends. This CDR3 region has 14 residues. The CDR3 DNA reads TGTGCCAGCAGCTCGGACACCGGGGGAAACACCATATATTTT. The encoded protein is CASSSDTGGNTIYF.

The genes are TRBV27 and TRBJ1-1, with 7 bases lining up with TRBD1. V trimming: 7 bases; J trimming: 6 bases; junction bases outside the gene matches: 11. This CDR3 is built from 14 residues. The germline V gene has CDR1 MNHEY and CDR2 SMNVEV (reference sequence). In nucleotides, the CDR3 is TGTGCCAGCATTAAACAGGGGATTTCAGCTGAAGCTTTCTTT. As protein: CASIKQGISAEAFF.

Only a few counts were recorded for this clone. The V and J genes are TRBV6-1 and TRBJ1-2; perhaps TRBD1 as D (6 bases). Germline-derived CDR1 and CDR2 are MNHNS and SASEGT. Trimming left V 1 base short and J 4 bases short, with 13 bases between. CDR3 length: 15 amino acids. CDR3 bases: TGTGCCAGCAGTGAAGGGCCAGCAGGGGCCTATGGCTACACCTTC. Translation: CASSEGPAGAYGYTF.

The chain carries TRBV4-1 and TRBJ2-7, with D tentatively TRBD1 (6 bases). The CDR3 length is 17 residues. CDR1 is MGHRA and CDR2 is YSYEKL in the germline V gene. Trimming removed 3 bases from V and 7 bases from J, with 25 bases in between. The CDR3 reads CASSHPIGQTELREQYF. The DNA of the CDR3 is TGCGCCAGCAGCCACCCGATAGGACAGACCGAACTTCGGGAGCAGTACTTC.

The count of this clone is one. V and J are TRBV6-6 and TRBJ2-2; D possibly corresponds to TRBD2 (5 bases). The CDR3 is made up of 16 amino acids. Deletions cut 8 bases from V and 6 bases from J, with 22 bases between. Germline V gives CDR1 MNHNY, CDR2 SVGAGI (reference sequence). This CDR3 is CASCKGGASIPGELFF. CDR3 DNA: TGTGCCAGCTGTAAGGGTGGAGCTAGCATCCCCGGGGAGCTGTTTTTT.

CDR3 nucleotides: TGTGCCAGCAGTGAAAGTCCCCTGGGGGAGACCCAGTACTTC. This codes for CASSESPLGETQYF. This chain uses TRBV6-1 with TRBJ2-5; no clear D gene. The CDR3 totals 14 residues. The germline V and J ends were trimmed by 2 bases and 5 bases, with 12 bases remaining between them. CDR1 is MNHNS and CDR2 is SASEGT in the germline V gene.

The chain employs TRBV28 and TRBJ2-6; D uncertain. V was cut by 3 bases and J by 3 bases, with 12 bases left in between. Looked up from germline, CDR1 is MDHEN and CDR2 is SYDVKM. This CDR3 is built from 16 residues. The CDR3 here is CASSFPSSYGANVLTF. The CDR3 DNA sequence: TGTGCCAGCAGTTTCCCGTCGTCGTATGGGGCCAACGTCCTGACTTTC.

This clone was picked up one time. CDR3 bases: TGTGCCAGCACCTTCTACTCGAGCACAGATACGCAGTATTTT. Protein sequence: CASTFYSSTDTQYF. The chain couples TRBV11-2 to TRBJ2-3; no definite D call. CDR3 length: 14 amino acids. Trimming removed 7 bases from V and 0 bases from J, with 11 bases in between. Per germline, CDR1 SGHAT and CDR2 FQNNGV. The variable domain in full, completed from reference TRBV11-2 and TRBJ2-3, reads EAGVAQSPRYKIIEKRQSVAFWCNPISGHATLYWYQQILGQGPKLLIQFQNNGVVDDSQLPKDRFSAERLKGVDSTLKIQPAKLEDSAVYLCASTFYSSTDTQYFGPGTRLTVL.

This chain links TRBV7-2 with TRBJ2-7; the D is unclear. The CDR3 covers 12 residues. V was shortened by 4 bases and J by 3 bases, with 7 bases between the two germline ends. Germline CDR1 SGHTA, CDR2 FQGNSA. Written as DNA, the CDR3 is TGTGCCAGCAGCTCCCAGCGCTACGAGCAGTACTTC. Its translation: CASSSQRYEQYF.

There are a few counts of this clone. Other DNA sequences in the sample encode the same CDR3. This chain connects TRBV7-9 to TRBJ2-7, with 11 positions matching TRBD2. V shed 3 bases, J shed 0 bases, and the junction held 1 base outside the gene matches. This CDR3 spans 15 amino acids. Germline V gives CDR1 SEHNR, CDR2 FQNEAQ (reference sequence). CDR3 nucleotides: TGTGCCAGCAGCTTGACTAGCGGGGTCTCCTACGAGCAGTACTTC. It specifies CASSLTSGVSYEQYF.

The chain recombines TRBV27 with TRBJ2-2; no definite D call. Germline CDR1 reads MNHEY; CDR2 reads SMNVEV (reference sequence). Trimming left V 6 bases short and J 3 bases short, with 8 bases between. The CDR3 loop spans 13 amino acids. CDR3 amino acids: CASRTLDTGELFF. CDR3 nucleotide sequence: TGTGCCAGCAGAACCCTAGACACCGGGGAGCTGTTTTTT.

This sequence joins TRBV6-6 and TRBJ1-3, with D maybe TRBD1 (5 bases). Between the trimmed V and J ends, which lost 5 bases and 0 bases, there was a span of 11 bases. CDR1 and CDR2 from the germline V gene are MNHNY and SVGAGI (reference sequence). The CDR3 is 15 residues long. CDR3 amino acids: CASSAGDLSGNTIYF. In nucleotides, the CDR3 is TGTGCCAGCAGTGCCGGGGACCTCTCTGGAAACACCATATATTTT.